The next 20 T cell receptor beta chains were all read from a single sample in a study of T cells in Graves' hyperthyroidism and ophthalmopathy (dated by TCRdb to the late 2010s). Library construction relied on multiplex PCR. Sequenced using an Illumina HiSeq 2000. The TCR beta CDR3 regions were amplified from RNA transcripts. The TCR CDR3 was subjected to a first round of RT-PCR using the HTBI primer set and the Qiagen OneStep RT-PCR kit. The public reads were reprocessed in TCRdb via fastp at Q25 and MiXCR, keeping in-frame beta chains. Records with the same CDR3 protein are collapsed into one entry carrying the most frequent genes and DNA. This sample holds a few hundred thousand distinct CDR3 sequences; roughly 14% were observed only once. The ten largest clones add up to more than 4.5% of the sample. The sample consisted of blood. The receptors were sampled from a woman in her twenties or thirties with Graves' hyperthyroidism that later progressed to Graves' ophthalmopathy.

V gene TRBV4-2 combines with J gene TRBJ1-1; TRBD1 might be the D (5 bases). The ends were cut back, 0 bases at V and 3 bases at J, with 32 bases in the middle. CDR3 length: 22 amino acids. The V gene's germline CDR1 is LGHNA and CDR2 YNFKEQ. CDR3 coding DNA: TGTGCCAGCAGCCAAGACTCGCGAGGGAGGGACCCGGACCCAAAACTCTACACTGAAGCTTTCTTT. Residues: CASSQDSRGRDPDPKLYTEAFF.

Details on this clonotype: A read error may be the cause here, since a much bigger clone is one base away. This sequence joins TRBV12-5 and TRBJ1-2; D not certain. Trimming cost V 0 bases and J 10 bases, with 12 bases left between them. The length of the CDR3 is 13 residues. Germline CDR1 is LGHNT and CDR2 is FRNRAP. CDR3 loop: CASGLVGRQIYTF. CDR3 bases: TGTGCTAGTGGTTTGGTCGGGAGGCAAATCTACACCTTC.

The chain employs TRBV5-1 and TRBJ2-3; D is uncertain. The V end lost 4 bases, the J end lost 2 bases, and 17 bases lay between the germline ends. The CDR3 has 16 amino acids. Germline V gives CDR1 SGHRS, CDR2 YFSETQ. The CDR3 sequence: CASSLETGRATDTQYF. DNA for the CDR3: TGCGCCAGCAGCCTCGAAACTGGGCGAGCCACAGATACGCAGTATTTT.

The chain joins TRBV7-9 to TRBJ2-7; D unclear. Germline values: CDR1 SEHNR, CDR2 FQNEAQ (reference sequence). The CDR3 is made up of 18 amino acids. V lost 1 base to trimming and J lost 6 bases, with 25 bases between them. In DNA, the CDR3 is TGTGCCAGCAGCTTAGTAAAGGAATTCGGTGGCACCCCGCGCGAGCAGTACTTC. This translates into CASSLVKEFGGTPREQYF. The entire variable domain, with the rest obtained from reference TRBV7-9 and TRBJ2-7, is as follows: DTGVSQNPRHKITKRGQNVTFRCDPISEHNRLYWYRQTLGQGPEFLTYFQNEAQLEKSRLLSDRFSAERPKGSFSTLEIQRTEQGDSAMYLCASSLVKEFGGTPREQYFGPGTRLTVT.

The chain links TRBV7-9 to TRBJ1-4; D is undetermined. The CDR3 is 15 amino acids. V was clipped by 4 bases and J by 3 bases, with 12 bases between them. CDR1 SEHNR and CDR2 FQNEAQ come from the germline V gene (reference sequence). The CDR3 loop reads CASSSSSGANEKLFF. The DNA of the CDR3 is TGTGCCAGCAGCTCATCAAGTGGGGCTAATGAAAAACTGTTTTTT.

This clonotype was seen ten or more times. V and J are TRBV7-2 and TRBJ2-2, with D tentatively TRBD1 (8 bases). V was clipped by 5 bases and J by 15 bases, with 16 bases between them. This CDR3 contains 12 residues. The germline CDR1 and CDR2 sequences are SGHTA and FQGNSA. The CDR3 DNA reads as TGTGCCAGCAGCATGAGGACAGGGAGGGTGTTTTTT. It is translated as CASSMRTGRVFF.

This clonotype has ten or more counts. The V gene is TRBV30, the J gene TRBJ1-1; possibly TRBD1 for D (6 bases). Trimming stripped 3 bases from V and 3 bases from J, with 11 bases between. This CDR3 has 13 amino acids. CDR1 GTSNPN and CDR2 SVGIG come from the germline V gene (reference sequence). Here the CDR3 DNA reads TGTGCCTGGAGCAGGGGCCTGGACACTGAAGCTTTCTTT. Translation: CAWSRGLDTEAFF.

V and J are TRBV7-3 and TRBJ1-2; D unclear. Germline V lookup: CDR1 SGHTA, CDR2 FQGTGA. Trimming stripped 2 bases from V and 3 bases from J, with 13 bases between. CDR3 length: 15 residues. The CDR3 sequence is CASSLGVQVDYGYTF. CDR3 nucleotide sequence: TGTGCCAGCAGCTTAGGGGTTCAGGTGGACTATGGCTACACCTTC.

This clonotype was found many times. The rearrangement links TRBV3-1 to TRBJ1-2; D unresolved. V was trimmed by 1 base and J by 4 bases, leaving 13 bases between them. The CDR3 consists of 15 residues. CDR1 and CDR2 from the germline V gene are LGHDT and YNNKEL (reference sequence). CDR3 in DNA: TGTGCCAGCAGCCAAGGAGTCTCCCCGGGCTATGGCTACACCTTC. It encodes CASSQGVSPGYGYTF.

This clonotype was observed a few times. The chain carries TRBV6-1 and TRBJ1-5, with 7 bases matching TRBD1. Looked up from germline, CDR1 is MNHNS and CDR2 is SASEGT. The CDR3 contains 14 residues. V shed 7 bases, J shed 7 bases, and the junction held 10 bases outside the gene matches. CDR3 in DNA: TGTGCCAGCAACCGACAGGGAGACCGGCAGCCCCAGCATTTT. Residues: CASNRQGDRQPQHF.

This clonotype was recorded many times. CDR3 DNA: TGTGCCAGCAGTGACGGACAGGGCCACTATGGCTACACCTTC. The encoded protein is CASSDGQGHYGYTF. The chain links TRBV6-1 to TRBJ1-2; 8 bases are shared with TRBD1. The CDR3 totals 14 residues. Losses at the gene ends were 3 bases for V and 3 bases for J; bases not matched to a gene: 3. Germline CDR1 and CDR2: MNHNS and SASEGT.

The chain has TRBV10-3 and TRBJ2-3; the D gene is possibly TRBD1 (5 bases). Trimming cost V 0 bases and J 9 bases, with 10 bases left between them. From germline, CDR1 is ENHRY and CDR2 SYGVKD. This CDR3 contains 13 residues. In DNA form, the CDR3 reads TGTGCCATCAGTGAGTCGAGTGACAGAACGCAGTATTTT. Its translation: CAISESSDRTQYF.

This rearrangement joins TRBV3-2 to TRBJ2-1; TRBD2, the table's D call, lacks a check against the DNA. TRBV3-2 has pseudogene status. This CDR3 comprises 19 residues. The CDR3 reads CASSQGNRTSGSRYNEQFF. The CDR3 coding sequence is TGTGCCAGCAGCCAAGGTAATCGGACTAGCGGGAGTCGGTACAATGAGCAGTTCTTC.

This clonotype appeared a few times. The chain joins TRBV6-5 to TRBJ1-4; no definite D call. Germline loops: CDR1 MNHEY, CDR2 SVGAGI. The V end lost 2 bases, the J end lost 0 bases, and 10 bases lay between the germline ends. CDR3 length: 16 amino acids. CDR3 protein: CASSYAAGATNEKLFF. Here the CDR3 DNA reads TGTGCCAGCAGTTACGCAGCCGGGGCAACTAATGAAAAACTGTTTTTT.

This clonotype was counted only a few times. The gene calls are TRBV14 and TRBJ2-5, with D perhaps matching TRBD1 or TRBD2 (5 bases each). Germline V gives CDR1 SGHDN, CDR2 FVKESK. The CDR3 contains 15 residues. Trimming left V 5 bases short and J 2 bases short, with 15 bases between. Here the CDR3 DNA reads TGTGCCAGCAGCGGAGAGAGGGGCAGACAAGAGACCCAGTACTTC. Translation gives CASSGERGRQETQYF.

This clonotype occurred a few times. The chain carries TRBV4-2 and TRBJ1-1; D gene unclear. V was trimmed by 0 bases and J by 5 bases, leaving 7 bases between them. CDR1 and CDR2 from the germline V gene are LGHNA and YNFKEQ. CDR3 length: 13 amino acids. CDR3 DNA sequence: TGTGCCAGCAGCCAAGAGGCGATAACTGAAGCTTTCTTT. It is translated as CASSQEAITEAFF.

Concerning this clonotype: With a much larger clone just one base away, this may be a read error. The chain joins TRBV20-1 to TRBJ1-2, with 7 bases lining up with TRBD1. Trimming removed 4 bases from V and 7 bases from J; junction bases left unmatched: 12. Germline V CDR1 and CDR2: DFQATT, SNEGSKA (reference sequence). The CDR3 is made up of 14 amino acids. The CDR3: CSANLQGMGSGYTF. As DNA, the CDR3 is TGCAGTGCTAACCTACAGGGGATGGGCTCTGGCTACACCTTC.

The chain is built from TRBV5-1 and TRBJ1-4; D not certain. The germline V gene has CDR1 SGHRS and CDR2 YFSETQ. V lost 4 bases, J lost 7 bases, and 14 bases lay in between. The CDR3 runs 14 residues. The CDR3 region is CASSRFGDGEKLFF. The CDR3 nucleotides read TGCGCCAGCAGCCGCTTCGGGGATGGTGAAAAACTGTTTTTT.

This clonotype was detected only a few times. CDR3 DNA sequence: TGTGCCAGCAGCCTGACATCAGGATCCGAGCAGTACTTC. It specifies CASSLTSGSEQYF. The chain couples TRBV7-2 to TRBJ2-7; D is uncertain. Germline loops: CDR1 SGHTA, CDR2 FQGNSA. The CDR3 loop spans 13 amino acids. V lost 5 bases and J lost 6, with 14 bases in between.

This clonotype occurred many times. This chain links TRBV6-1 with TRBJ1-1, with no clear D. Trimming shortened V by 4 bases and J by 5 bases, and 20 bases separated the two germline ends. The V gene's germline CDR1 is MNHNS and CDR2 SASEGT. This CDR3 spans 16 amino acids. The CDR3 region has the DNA TGTGCCAGCAGTGTAGGCCAAGGGAGAGGTCGGACTGAAGCTTTCTTT. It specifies CASSVGQGRGRTEAFF.